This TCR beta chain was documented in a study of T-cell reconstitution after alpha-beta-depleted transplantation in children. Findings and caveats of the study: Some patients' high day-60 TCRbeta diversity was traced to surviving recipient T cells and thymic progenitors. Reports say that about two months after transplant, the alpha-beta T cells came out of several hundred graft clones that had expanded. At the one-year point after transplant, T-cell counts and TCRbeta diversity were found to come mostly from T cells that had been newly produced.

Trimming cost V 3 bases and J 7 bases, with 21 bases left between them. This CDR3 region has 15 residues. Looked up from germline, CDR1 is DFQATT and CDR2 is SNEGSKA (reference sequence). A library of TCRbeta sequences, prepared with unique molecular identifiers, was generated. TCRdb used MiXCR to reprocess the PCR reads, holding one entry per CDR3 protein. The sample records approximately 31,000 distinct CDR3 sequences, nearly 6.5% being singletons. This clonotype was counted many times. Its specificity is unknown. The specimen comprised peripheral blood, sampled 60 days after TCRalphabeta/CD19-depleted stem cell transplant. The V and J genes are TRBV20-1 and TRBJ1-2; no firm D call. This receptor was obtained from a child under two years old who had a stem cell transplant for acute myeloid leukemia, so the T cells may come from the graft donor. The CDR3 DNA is TGCAGTGCTAGTCTCAGATCCGGGCCACTTCCTGGCTACACCTTC. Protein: CSASLRSGPLPGYTF.